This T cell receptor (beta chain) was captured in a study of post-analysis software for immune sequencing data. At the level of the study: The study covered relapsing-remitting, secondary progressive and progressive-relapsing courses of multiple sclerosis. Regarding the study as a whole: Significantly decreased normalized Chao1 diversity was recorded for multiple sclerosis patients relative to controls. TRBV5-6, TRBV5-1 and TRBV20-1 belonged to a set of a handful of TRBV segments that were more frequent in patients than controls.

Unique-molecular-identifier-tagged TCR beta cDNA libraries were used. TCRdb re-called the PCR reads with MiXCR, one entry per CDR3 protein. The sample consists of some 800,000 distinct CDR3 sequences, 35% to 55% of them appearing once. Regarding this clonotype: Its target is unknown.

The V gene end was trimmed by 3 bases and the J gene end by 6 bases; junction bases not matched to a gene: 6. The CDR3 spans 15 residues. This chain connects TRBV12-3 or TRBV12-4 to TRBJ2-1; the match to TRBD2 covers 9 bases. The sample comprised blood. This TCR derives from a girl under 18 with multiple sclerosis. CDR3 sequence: CASSFVAGASNEQFF. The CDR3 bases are TGTGCCAGCAGTTTTGTAGCGGGAGCCTCCAATGAGCAGTTCTTC.